This T cell receptor (beta chain) was recovered during a study of T cell repertoires in cytomegalovirus infection. TCRdb processed the reads anew with MiXCR; each CDR3 protein has one entry. The sample has 65,000 to 90,000 distinct CDR3 sequences, over 3.5% seen once. This clonotype was counted many times. CDR1 and CDR2 from the germline V gene are GTSNPN and SVGIG (reference sequence). The CDR3 totals 15 residues. Germline trimming cut 3 bases from V and 2 bases from J; bases unmatched to any gene: 9. The source material was PBMCs. This TCR derives from a human donor in good health (CMV status not recorded). Some clones in this sample may be carry-over from other donors' samples. J is TRBJ1-2 and V is TRBV30; 7 bases are a match to TRBD1. The CDR3 DNA sequence: TGTGCCTGGAGCCTAGGGGGCCCCGGCAACTATGGCTACACCTTC. This translates into CAWSLGGPGNYGYTF.